The T cell receptor (beta chain) under discussion was sequenced for a study of blood T cell repertoires in COVID-19 (dated by TCRdb to 2020 to 2021). Concerning the study at large: Samples from collaborators originated in the United States, Italy and Spain and spanned both the acute and convalescent phases of COVID-19. Deeply sampled blood TCRbeta repertoires from subjects exposed to, actively infected with, or recovered from COVID-19 were included in the dataset. The samples were drawn from the first 160 participants of the ongoing ImmuneRACE study and from 1,254 subjects provided by 6 global collaborators. The repertoires were released in a freely available public database meant as a resource for research on the immune response to SARS-CoV-2. The prospective study material was composed of cDNA or gDNA derived from T cells, B-cell-depleted T cells, or PBMCs. The sample metadata nearly always contained a de-identified subject ID, COVID-19 status, age in years and sex. Where HLA class I and class II types were available, the types were taken from metadata supplied by the sample provider, not from assay-based typing.

The immunoSEQ Assay, a bias-controlled multiplex PCR, was used to amplify TCRbeta CDR3 regions from genomic DNA. In the original analysis: Within the assay, amplification of reference gene primers was used to estimate how many nucleated cells each sample contained. Sequence reads were collapsed and filtered to measure the absolute abundance of every unique TCRbeta CDR3 rearrangement. Productive Simpson clonality was computed per sample as the square root of Simpson's diversity index over productive rearrangements. Entries here come from immuneACCESS through TCRdb and include only in-frame sequences with V and J called. Some clones fail to appear in such tables; in the studies checked, an unresolved V gene covers under half of the shortfall, and the cause of the remainder is unknown. The V and J calls and clone size were taken over from that table, and D and trimming were inferred from the DNA. For this sample there are fewer than 250,000 clones; about nine tenths appear just once. The ten most abundant clones make up approximately 0.8% of the sample.

Trimming at the junction amounts to 2 bases on V and 8 bases on J, and the germline ends lie 9 bases apart. From a lookup of the germline V gene (reference sequence), CDR1 and CDR2 are LGHDT and YNNKEL. Reading from cysteine to phenylalanine, the CDR3 counts 12 amino acids. CDR3 DNA is the only sequence kept; it has 36 bases, read in frame from the first base. The research as a whole found: How much clinical and demographic metadata was included differed by source and by participant, and the metadata was provided uncurated.

One collaborating source in Seattle enrolled patients during active infection and followed them longitudinally through the course of disease. Collaborating institutions collected whole blood in K2EDTA tubes following their own protocols. Collaborator samples were shipped for TCRbeta analysis as frozen whole blood, isolated PBMCs, or DNA extracted from either sample type. Concerning this clone: No antigen is known for it. The sample holds no much larger clone one base away, and base qualities are not on file.

Sequenced input: peripheral blood. This receptor chain uses TRBV3-1 (or the pseudogene TRBV3-2) and TRBJ1-1, with TRBD1 perhaps the D gene, on 6 matching bases. This TCR was recovered from a man between 25 and 39 years old with COVID-19, enrolled during active disease. Here the CDR3 is given as CASSQIGQEAFF. The DNA reads TGTGCCAGCAGCCAAATCGGACAGGAAGCTTTCTTT.